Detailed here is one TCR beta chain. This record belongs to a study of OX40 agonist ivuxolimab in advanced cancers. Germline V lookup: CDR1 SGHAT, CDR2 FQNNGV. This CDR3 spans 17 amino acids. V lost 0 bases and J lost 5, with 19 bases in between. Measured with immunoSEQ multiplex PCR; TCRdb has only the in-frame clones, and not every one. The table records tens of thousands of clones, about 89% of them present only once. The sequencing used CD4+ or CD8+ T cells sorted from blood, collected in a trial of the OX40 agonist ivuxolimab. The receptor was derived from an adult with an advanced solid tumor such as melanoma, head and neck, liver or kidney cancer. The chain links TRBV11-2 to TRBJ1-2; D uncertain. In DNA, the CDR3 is TGTGCCAGCAGCTTAGATCTGCCACGAGGCGGCGGGTATGGCTACACCTTC. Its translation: CASSLDLPRGGGYGYTF. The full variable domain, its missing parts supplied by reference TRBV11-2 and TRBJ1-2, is EAGVAQSPRYKIIEKRQSVAFWCNPISGHATLYWYQQILGQGPKLLIQFQNNGVVDDSQLPKDRFSAERLKGVDSTLKIQPAKLEDSAVYLCASSLDLPRGGGYGYTFGSGTRLTVV.